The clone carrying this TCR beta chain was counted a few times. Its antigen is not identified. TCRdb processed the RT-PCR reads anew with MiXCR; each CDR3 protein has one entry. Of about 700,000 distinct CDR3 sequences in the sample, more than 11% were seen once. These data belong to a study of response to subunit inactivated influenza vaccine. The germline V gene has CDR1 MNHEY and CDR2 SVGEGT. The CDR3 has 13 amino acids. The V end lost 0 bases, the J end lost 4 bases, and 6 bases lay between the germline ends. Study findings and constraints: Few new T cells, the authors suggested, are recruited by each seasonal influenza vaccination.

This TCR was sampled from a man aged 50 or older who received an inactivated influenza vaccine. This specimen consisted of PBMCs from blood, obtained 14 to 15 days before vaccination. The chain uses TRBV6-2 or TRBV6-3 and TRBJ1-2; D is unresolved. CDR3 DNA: TGTGCCAGCAGTTACTCGGAGCTCTATGGCTACACCTTC. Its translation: CASSYSELYGYTF.